This TCR beta chain was sequenced during a study of shared clonotypes between healthy human individuals. Study information: Per donor, CD8 memory used one plate, CD8 naive used two, CD4 memory used three and CD4 naive used three.

In germline, CDR1 is WNHNN, CDR2 SYGVQD (reference sequence). Trimming at V came to 6 bases and at J to 2 bases, leaving 5 bases not matched to a gene. CDR3 size: 14 residues. Researchers divided each subset's genomic DNA evenly across several immunoSEQ plates. Sorted-subset replicate PCR reactions contained roughly 200 ng DNA, corresponding to some 30,000 T cell genomes. Data came from immunoSEQ multiplex PCR; TCRdb stores just in-frame clones and leaves some out. The sample yields 2 million to 2.5 million clones, 85% to 95% seen once. The chain joins TRBV10-1 to TRBJ2-7, with 9 bases fitting TRBD1. The clonotype originates from a man between 18 and 29 years old in good health. Some clones in this sample may be carry-over from other donors' samples. Sequenced: naive CD4+ T cells from PBMCs. Indicated subset: CD45RA+ positively selected. In nucleotides, the CDR3 is TGCGCCAGCAGGGAGGGACAGGGCCCCTACGAGCAGTACTTC. This sequence encodes CASREGQGPYEQYF.